This record concerns one T cell receptor (beta chain) sequence. This entry is derived from a study of Tregs in tolerant kidney transplant recipients. The CDR3 loop spans 12 amino acids. Trimming took 2 bases from V and 4 from J, leaving 5 bases between them. Germline CDR1 SEHNR, CDR2 FQNEAQ (reference sequence). TCRdb's copy holds only in-frame clones and misses some; the assay was immunoSEQ multiplex PCR. The sample contains some 74,000 clones, approximately 90% of which appear only once. The material was Tregs from blood, obtained before the transplant. The source of this sequence is a human donor who received a combined kidney and bone marrow transplant. J is TRBJ1-1 and V is TRBV7-9; D is uncertain. The CDR3 region is CASSLSGTEAFF. For the CDR3, the DNA is TGTGCCAGCAGCTTATCAGGCACTGAAGCTTTCTTT.